This entry lists 14 T cell receptor beta chains sequenced from one sample in a study of blood T cell repertoires in COVID-19. Using immunoSEQ multiplex PCR, the repertoire was profiled, and TCRdb retains in-frame clones only, with some absent. Of about 42,000 clones listed, 85% to 90% are singletons. The sample taken for sequencing was peripheral blood. All receptors come from a man aged 30 to 39 with active or convalescent COVID-19.

The rearrangement uses TRBV5-4 and TRBJ2-2; 8 bases are shared with TRBD2. The CDR3 is 16 amino acids. Trimming removed 0 bases from V and 4 bases from J; junction bases left unmatched: 5. Germline V CDR1 and CDR2: SGHNT, YYREEE (reference sequence). The CDR3 bases are TGTGCCAGCAGCTTGGGGTGGAGCGGGAGCACCGGGGAGCTGTTTTTT. Protein: CASSLGWSGSTGELFF. The variable domain in full, completed from reference TRBV5-4 and TRBJ2-2, reads ETGVTQSPTHLIKTRGQQVTLRCSSQSGHNTVSWYQQALGQGPQFIFQYYREEENGRGNFPPRFSGLQFPNYSSELNVNALELDDSALYLCASSLGWSGSTGELFFGEGSRLTVL.

V is TRBV7-9 and J is TRBJ1-1, with D unclear. Trimming cost V 5 bases and J 3 bases, with 10 bases left between them. CDR3 length: 13 residues. CDR1 and CDR2 from the germline V gene are SEHNR and FQNEAQ (reference sequence). The CDR3 is CASSIGLYTEAFF. DNA of the CDR3: TGTGCCAGCAGCATCGGTCTGTACACTGAAGCTTTCTTT.

The V call is TRBV18, the J call TRBJ2-3; D remains ambiguous. CDR1 and CDR2 from the germline V gene are KGHSH and LQKENI. The CDR3 runs to 14 residues. Trimming left V 6 bases short and J 2 bases short, with 12 bases between. The CDR3 sequence: CASSSFPHTDTQYF. In DNA form, the CDR3 reads TGTGCCAGCTCGTCATTTCCCCACACAGATACGCAGTATTTT.

This chain connects TRBV2 to TRBJ2-1; tentative D call: TRBD2 (5 bases). This CDR3 is built from 14 residues. The V end was cut by 3 bases, the J end by 4 bases, with 10 bases between. CDR1 and CDR2 (germline): SNHLY, FYNNEI. In nucleotides, the CDR3 is TGTGCCAGCAGTGACGTGACTACGTACAATGAGCAGTTCTTC. It specifies CASSDVTTYNEQFF.

This clone was recorded a few times. The CDR3 loop is CASRRQTVGYGYTF. CDR3 DNA: TGTGCCAGCAGGCGACAGACTGTCGGGTATGGCTACACCTTC. The J gene is TRBJ1-2, the V gene TRBV2, with TRBD1 as a possible D gene (5 bases). Germline V gives CDR1 SNHLY, CDR2 FYNNEI. Between the trimmed V and J ends, which lost 6 bases and 5 bases, there was a span of 16 bases. The CDR3 totals 14 residues.

The chain carries TRBV20-1 and TRBJ2-3; perhaps TRBD1 as D (6 bases). Between the trimmed V and J ends, which lost 6 bases and 6 bases, there was a span of 10 bases. CDR1 and CDR2 (germline): DFQATT, SNEGSKA (reference sequence). This CDR3 spans 11 amino acids. The CDR3: CSASRGDTQYF. The CDR3 DNA reads as TGCAGTGCCTCTAGGGGGGATACGCAGTATTTT.

This chain joins TRBV29-1 and TRBJ2-3; D is perhaps TRBD2 (6 bases). The CDR3 spans 14 residues. V dropped 4 bases and J dropped 2 bases, with 13 bases sitting between them. Germline V gene sequence: CDR1 SQVTM, CDR2 ANQGSEA. The CDR3 here is CSVGRAGNTDTQYF. The CDR3 bases are TGCAGCGTTGGAAGGGCGGGGAACACAGATACGCAGTATTTT.

The CDR3 bases are TGTGCCAGCAGTCCACGGGACAAGGAGACCCAGTACTTC. Its protein product is CASSPRDKETQYF. The chain is built from TRBV27 and TRBJ2-5; D is perhaps TRBD1 (6 bases). Germline V lookup: CDR1 MNHEY, CDR2 SMNVEV (reference sequence). Trimming stripped 5 bases from V and 5 bases from J, with 12 bases between. The CDR3 runs to 13 residues.

The rearrangement uses TRBV5-6 and TRBJ1-5; 7 bases line up with TRBD1. V trimming: 6 bases; J trimming: 2 bases; junction bases outside the gene matches: 8. Germline CDR1 reads SGHDT; CDR2 reads YYEEEE. The CDR3 spans 15 residues. The chain's CDR3 is CASTRGLSGNQPQHF. CDR3 DNA: TGTGCCAGCACCAGGGGGTTATCGGGCAATCAGCCCCAGCATTTT.

V is TRBV25-1 and J is TRBJ1-6, with D perhaps matching TRBD1 (5 bases). V lost 5 bases and J 5 bases, leaving 10 bases between the germline ends. In germline, CDR1 is MGHDK, CDR2 SYGVNS. CDR3 length: 14 amino acids. CDR3 sequence: CASSRDSNNSPLHF. The CDR3 bases are TGTGCCAGCAGTCGTGACAGTAATAATTCACCCCTCCACTTT. The complete variable domain, with remaining parts taken from reference TRBV25-1 and TRBJ1-6, reads EADIYQTPRYLVIGTGKKITLECSQTMGHDKMYWYQQDPGMELHLIHYSYGVNSTEKGDLSSESTVSRIRTEHFPLTLESARPSHTSQYLCASSRDSNNSPLHFGNGTRLTVT.

The table lists this clone with a few counts. The genes are TRBV2 and TRBJ1-5; no clear D. V was pared by 4 bases and J by 0 bases, with 7 bases between. CDR3 length: 14 residues. CDR1 and CDR2 from the germline V gene are SNHLY and FYNNEI. The CDR3 loop is CASSVGGSNQPQHF. Written as DNA, the CDR3 is TGTGCCAGCAGTGTTGGAGGTAGCAATCAGCCCCAGCATTTT.

The chain carries TRBV7-2 and TRBJ2-3; TRBD1 is a possible D gene (5 bases). V gave up 3 bases and J gave up 2 bases, with 18 bases separating them. CDR1 and CDR2 from the germline V gene are SGHTA and FQGNSA. The CDR3 is 17 residues long. This CDR3 reads CASSFKPGNLYTDTQYF. The CDR3 bases are TGTGCCAGCAGCTTTAAGCCAGGGAACTTATACACAGATACGCAGTATTTT.

J is TRBJ1-3 and V is TRBV19, with 12 nucleotides matching TRBD1. CDR1 LNHDA and CDR2 SQIVND come from the germline V gene (reference sequence). The CDR3 is made up of 17 amino acids. The J segment lost 4 bases and the V segment lost 9 bases, leaving 13 bases of the junction unmatched. CDR3 in DNA: TGTGCCAGCCAAAAGGAGGGACAGGGGGCGTTCGGAAACACCATATATTTT. Translated, it gives CASQKEGQGAFGNTIYF. The full variable domain, with the rest looked up from reference TRBV19 and TRBJ1-3, is DGGITQSPKYLFRKEGQNVTLSCEQNLNHDAMYWYRQDPGQGLRLIYYSQIVNDFQKGDIAEGYSVSREKKESFPLTVTSAQKNPTAFYLCASQKEGQGAFGNTIYFGEGSWLTVV.

The J gene is TRBJ1-1, the V gene TRBV15; possibly TRBD1 for D (5 bases). Trimming removed 3 bases at V and 0 bases at J, with 20 bases between. CDR1 and CDR2 from the germline V gene are LNHNV and YYDKDF (reference sequence). The CDR3 runs to 18 residues. In nucleotides, the CDR3 is TGTGCCACCAGCAGGGAGGGGACCGCCGTGAAGATGAACACTGAAGCTTTCTTT. This encodes CATSREGTAVKMNTEAFF.